What follows are 14 T cell receptor beta chains derived from one specimen sequenced in a study of shared clonotypes between healthy human individuals (dated by TCRdb to the early 2020s). Receptors were amplified or captured by the immunoSEQ multiplex PCR assay. As stored in TCRdb, this immuneACCESS dataset retains in-frame rearrangements with V and J assigned. A fraction of the clones does not appear; measured against another copy, unresolved V genes explain less than half of the discrepancy, and the remainder lacks a known reason. The sample table records 1,500,000 or so clones; around 98.5% of these occur just once. The ten largest clonotypes hold 0.36% of the sample. The sequencing input was naive CD4+ T cells sorted from blood. Taken with the paper, the label for cell subset or site translates to: CD45RA+ positively selected. The receptors were gathered from a man aged 25-40 years in good health.

To note about this clone: Additional DNA sequences in this sample encode the identical CDR3. The chain employs TRBV28 and TRBJ2-5, with TRBD2 as a possible D gene (5 bases). With 3 bases removed from V and 5 bases from J, the gap between germline ends came to 10 bases. This CDR3 has 13 amino acids. CDR1 is MDHEN and CDR2 is SYDVKM in the germline V gene. Here the CDR3 reads CASSFSGRETQYF. DNA of the CDR3: TGTGCCAGCAGTTTCAGCGGAAGGGAGACCCAGTACTTC.

On this clone itself: Distinct nucleotide sequences in the sample also encode this CDR3. The V and J genes are TRBV18 and TRBJ2-7; 8 nucleotides align to TRBD1. The CDR3 is 14 amino acids. CDR1 and CDR2 from the germline V gene are KGHSH and LQKENI. J was trimmed by 0 bases and V by 5 bases; bases with no gene match: 3. The CDR3 DNA follows: TGTGCCAGCTCATCCGGACAGGGCTCCTACGAGCAGTACTTC. It translates to CASSSGQGSYEQYF.

The genes are TRBV28 and TRBJ2-7, with TRBD2 matching over 14 bases. Germline-derived CDR1 and CDR2 are MDHEN and SYDVKM. J was trimmed by 2 bases and V by 4 bases; bases with no gene match: 10. The CDR3 length is 18 residues. The CDR3 coding sequence is TGTGCCAGCAGTTCATACCCCAGACTAGCGGGAGGGACCTACGAGCAGTACTTC. Its translation: CASSSYPRLAGGTYEQYF.

V is TRBV20-1 and J is TRBJ2-1; either TRBD1 or TRBD2 may supply D (5 bases each). The CDR3 runs to 11 residues. Between the trimmed V and J ends, which lost 5 bases and 10 bases, there was a span of 12 bases. Looked up from germline, CDR1 is DFQATT and CDR2 is SNEGSKA (reference sequence). CDR3 in amino acids: CSAQGRGEQFF. In DNA form, the CDR3 reads TGCAGTGCTCAAGGACGGGGCGAGCAGTTCTTC.

This rearrangement joins TRBV28 to TRBJ2-7; tentatively, D is TRBD1 (5 bases). The CDR3 runs 14 residues. Trimming removed 6 bases from V and 2 bases from J, with 14 bases in between. Germline CDR1 and CDR2: MDHEN and SYDVKM. CDR3 nucleotide sequence: TGTGCCAGCAGCATAAACAGGTTCGCCTACGAGCAGTACTTC. This translates into CASSINRFAYEQYF.

This chain uses TRBV28 with TRBJ2-7; unclear D gene. There are 14 residues in the CDR3. V was cut by 6 bases and J by 2 bases, with 14 bases left in between. Germline CDR1 and CDR2: MDHEN and SYDVKM. CDR3 sequence (DNA): TGTGCCAGCAGGCCCGCAAGGCGAGCCTACGAGCAGTACTTC. This sequence encodes CASRPARRAYEQYF.

The CDR3 spells CASSYIQNTEAFF. The CDR3 nucleotides read TGTGCCAGCAGTTACATTCAGAACACTGAAGCTTTCTTT. V gene TRBV6-5 combines with J gene TRBJ1-1, with no clear D. From germline, CDR1 is MNHEY and CDR2 SVGAGI. V was pared by 2 bases and J by 1 base, with 5 bases between. CDR3 length: 13 amino acids.

The chain joins TRBV29-1 to TRBJ2-7, with a tentative D call TRBD1 (5 bases). Between the trimmed V and J ends, which lost 3 bases and 7 bases, there was a span of 22 bases. The CDR3 extends over 15 amino acids. Germline CDR1 and CDR2: SQVTM and ANQGSEA. The CDR3 region is CSVEPPRSPKGEQYF. CDR3 coding DNA: TGCAGCGTTGAGCCCCCCCGGTCACCCAAGGGGGAGCAGTACTTC.

V is TRBV5-5 and J is TRBJ1-1; D is uncertain. Germline CDR1 and CDR2: SGHKS and YYEKEE (reference sequence). V was trimmed by 4 bases and J by 7 bases, leaving 20 bases between them. The CDR3 length is 15 residues. The CDR3 region is CASSAAGYLRGEAFF. CDR3 nucleotides: TGTGCCAGCAGCGCCGCCGGGTATCTACGCGGTGAAGCTTTCTTT.

The CDR3, as DNA: TGCGCCAGCAGCTTGGCCGTGACAGGGGGTGGCTACACCTTC. This encodes CASSLAVTGGGYTF. The chain uses TRBV5-1 and TRBJ1-2; TRBD1 matches 9 bases. CDR1 and CDR2 from the germline V gene are SGHRS and YFSETQ. Trimming at V came to 0 bases and at J to 7 bases, leaving 4 bases not matched to a gene. CDR3 length equals 14 residues.

This chain links TRBV9 with TRBJ2-7; D assignment may be TRBD1 or TRBD2 (5 bases each). This CDR3 region has 15 residues. Germline CDR1 and CDR2: SGDLS and YYNGEE. V shed 4 bases and J shed 0 bases, with 14 bases lying between them. CDR3 residues: CASSPRGGHSYEQYF. The CDR3 DNA is TGTGCCAGCAGCCCCCGGGGCGGACACTCCTACGAGCAGTACTTC.

The chain couples TRBV28 to TRBJ1-5; D remains ambiguous. Germline CDR1 is MDHEN and CDR2 is SYDVKM. The CDR3 length is 16 residues. V gave up 0 bases and J gave up 2 bases, with 11 bases separating them. The CDR3 here is CASSLWMTNGNQPQHF. The CDR3 bases are TGTGCCAGCAGTTTATGGATGACGAATGGCAATCAGCCCCAGCATTTT.

The V and J genes are TRBV19 and TRBJ2-1; D gene ambiguous. The CDR3 sequence is 15 residues long. The V and J ends lost 0 bases and 3 bases respectively, with 9 bases between them. The germline V gene encodes CDR1 LNHDA and CDR2 SQIVND (reference sequence). Here the CDR3 reads CASSIDGAYYNEQFF. The CDR3 nucleotides read TGTGCCAGTAGTATAGACGGTGCCTACTACAATGAGCAGTTCTTC.

The V and J genes are TRBV18 and TRBJ2-7; 9 bases line up with TRBD1. V was pared by 5 bases and J by 2 bases, with 7 bases of the junction left unmatched. Germline-derived CDR1 and CDR2 are KGHSH and LQKENI. This CDR3 contains 15 residues. CDR3 sequence reads: CASSRDRVKPYEQYF. The CDR3 bases are TGTGCCAGCTCAAGGGACAGGGTAAAGCCCTACGAGCAGTACTTC.